These 31 T cell receptor beta chains originate from one sample sequenced in a study of identical twins. Using its own MiXCR run on the 5' RACE reads, TCRdb lists one record per CDR3 protein. This table holds a few hundred thousand distinct CDR3 sequences, approximately 10% found once. These records were also assigned to another study, of yellow fever vaccine responses in identical twins.

Sequenced input: PBMCs. These receptors originate from a woman aged 18-30 years in good health.

This clonotype was observed at least ten times. The chain combines TRBV6-1 with TRBJ2-1; the match to TRBD2 covers 8 bases. V was clipped by 6 bases and J by 6 bases; unmatched bases: 7. Germline loops: CDR1 MNHNS, CDR2 SASEGT. The CDR3 runs 14 residues. In DNA, the CDR3 is TGTGCCAGCAGCCAACCCGGGACTAGCAATGAGCAGTTCTTC. Its translation: CASSQPGTSNEQFF.

This chain connects TRBV12-5 to TRBJ2-3, with 9 positions matching TRBD1. V dropped 6 bases and J dropped 7; count of bases not matched to a gene: 11. Germline V CDR1 and CDR2: LGHNT, FRNRAP. There are 15 residues in the CDR3. CDR3 sequence (DNA): TGTGCTAGTGGATACCAACAGGGGGCCGCGAATACGCAGTATTTT. This translates into CASGYQQGAANTQYF. Based on the CDR3 plus reference TRBV12-5 and TRBJ2-3, the full variable domain is DARVTQTPRHKVTEMGQEVTMRCQPILGHNTVFWYRQTMMQGLELLAYFRNRAPLDDSGMPKDRFSAEMPDATLATLKIQPSEPRDSAVYFCASGYQQGAANTQYFGPGTRLTVL.

This clonotype showed up many times. The chain joins TRBV7-2 to TRBJ2-1; 8 bases align to TRBD1. Germline-derived CDR1 and CDR2 are SGHTA and FQGNSA. This CDR3 is 15 amino acids long. V lost 2 bases and J lost 9; bases outside the gene matches: 9. The CDR3 is CASSLSSGGYGEQFF. Here the CDR3 DNA reads TGTGCCAGCAGCTTAAGCTCAGGGGGCTACGGTGAGCAGTTCTTC.

The rearrangement uses TRBV7-3 and TRBJ2-5; 9 bases are a match to TRBD2. The trim removed 5 bases at V and 5 bases at J, leaving 12 bases unmatched. The length of the CDR3 is 16 residues. Germline CDR1 and CDR2: SGHTA and FQGTGA. DNA of the CDR3: TGTGCCAGCAGCCCCGGAGGGCGGGGGGGCGTTGAGACCCAGTACTTC. The encoded protein is CASSPGGRGGVETQYF.

The genes are TRBV6-2 or TRBV6-3 and TRBJ1-1; D not resolved. Germline V gives CDR1 MNHEY, CDR2 SVGEGT. V was pared by 4 bases and J by 3 bases, with 12 bases between. The CDR3 is 14 residues long. This CDR3 reads CASSWKGVDTEAFF. The CDR3 DNA reads as TGTGCCAGCAGTTGGAAGGGAGTGGACACTGAAGCTTTCTTT.

This clonotype was observed a few times. The chain has TRBV29-1 and TRBJ2-2; no firm D call. Germline values: CDR1 SQVTM, CDR2 ANQGSEA. CDR3 size: 11 residues. V dropped 6 bases and J dropped 6 bases, with 8 bases sitting between them. CDR3 coding DNA: TGCAGCGTCCTTGGGTCCGGGGAGCTGTTTTTT. Translating it yields CSVLGSGELFF.

DNA for the CDR3: TGCGCCAGCAGCCAAGATTCAGGGACCAACACTGAAGCTTTCTTT. The encoded protein is CASSQDSGTNTEAFF. This chain joins TRBV4-3 and TRBJ1-1, with D tentatively TRBD1 (5 bases). This CDR3 comprises 15 residues. Trimming took off 0 bases at V and 2 bases at J, with 10 bases between the two ends. Germline loops: CDR1 LGHNA, CDR2 YSLEER.

The rearrangement uses TRBV10-3 and TRBJ2-3, with D hard to call. The CDR3 sequence is 14 residues long. Trimming took 0 bases from V and 6 from J, leaving 10 bases between them. The V gene's germline CDR1 is ENHRY and CDR2 SYGVKD. CDR3 in amino acids: CAISESRPGDTQYF. CDR3 coding DNA: TGTGCCATCAGTGAGTCCCGGCCTGGGGATACGCAGTATTTT.

This clonotype occurred many times. The chain joins TRBV27 to TRBJ2-5, with TRBD1 matching 10 bases. Germline CDR1 is MNHEY and CDR2 is SMNVEV (reference sequence). The CDR3 length is 13 residues. V dropped 10 bases and J dropped 1; count of bases not matched to a gene: 3. Written as DNA, the CDR3 is TGTGCCACCCGGGACAGGGGCCAAGAGACCCAGTACTTC. It yields the protein CATRDRGQETQYF.

This clonotype occurred a few times. The J gene is TRBJ2-7, the V gene TRBV2; a possible D gene is TRBD2 (5 bases). Germline V CDR1 and CDR2: SNHLY, FYNNEI. V lost 6 bases and J lost 4, with 13 bases in between. CDR3 length: 13 amino acids. The CDR3 DNA reads as TGTGCCAGCAGCGAGAGAGAGGGTTACGAGCAGTACTTC. Protein: CASSEREGYEQYF.

This clonotype was detected many times. The V gene is TRBV6-1, the J gene TRBJ2-2; D is uncertain. V was trimmed by 6 bases and J by 0 bases, leaving 5 bases between them. CDR1 is MNHNS and CDR2 is SASEGT in the germline V gene. CDR3 length: 13 residues. The CDR3 spells CASRDPNTGELFF. In DNA form, the CDR3 reads TGTGCCAGCAGGGATCCGAACACCGGGGAGCTGTTTTTT.

CDR3 residues: CASGLVLGTGYNEQFF. The CDR3 DNA is TGTGCTAGTGGTTTGGTCCTAGGGACAGGGTACAATGAGCAGTTCTTC. The V call is TRBV12-5, the J call TRBJ2-1; 9 nucleotides align to TRBD1. Germline CDR1 LGHNT, CDR2 FRNRAP. The CDR3 length is 16 residues. With V trimmed by 0 bases and J by 4 bases, 4 bases remained unmatched. Variable domain in full (rest from reference TRBV12-5 and TRBJ2-1): DARVTQTPRHKVTEMGQEVTMRCQPILGHNTVFWYRQTMMQGLELLAYFRNRAPLDDSGMPKDRFSAEMPDATLATLKIQPSEPRDSAVYFCASGLVLGTGYNEQFFGPGTRLTVL.

Comments on this clonotype: Given a much more abundant clone one base away, this may be a read error. This chain links TRBV5-1 with TRBJ2-7; D gene ambiguous. This CDR3 comprises 14 residues. In germline, CDR1 is SGHRS, CDR2 YFSETQ. In DNA, the CDR3 is TGCACCAGCAGACCTTTTACCGCCACCTACGAGCAGTACTTC. This gives the protein CTSRPFTATYEQYF.

The V gene is TRBV12-3 or TRBV12-4, the J gene TRBJ2-3; 7 nucleotides agree with TRBD2. With 2 bases clipped from V and 0 bases from J, the junction kept 11 bases outside the gene matches. The CDR3 is 18 residues long. The CDR3 DNA follows: TGTGCCAGCAGTTTATTTCGGTGGGAGGGGTCTAGCACAGATACGCAGTATTTT. Its protein product is CASSLFRWEGSSTDTQYF.

This clonotype was recorded at least ten times. The J gene is TRBJ2-1, the V gene TRBV11-2, with D tentatively TRBD2 (5 bases). Trimming removed 4 bases at V and 10 bases at J, with 11 bases between. This CDR3 is 12 amino acids long. The germline CDR1 and CDR2 sequences are SGHAT and FQNNGV. CDR3 sequence: CASSSVSEEQFF. CDR3 nucleotides: TGTGCCAGCAGCTCGGTTAGCGAGGAGCAGTTCTTC.

This clonotype was counted at least ten times. The gene calls are TRBV5-1 and TRBJ2-1, with TRBD2 matching over 7 bases. Germline V gene lookup returns CDR1 SGHRS and CDR2 YFSETQ. The CDR3 runs to 14 residues. Trimming took 3 bases from V and 5 from J; bases not matched to a gene: 5. CDR3 DNA: TGCGCCAGCAGCTGGCGGGAGAATAACAATGAGCAGTTCTTC. Protein product: CASSWRENNNEQFF.

This clonotype has a count of ten or more. V is TRBV18 and J is TRBJ2-5; D is perhaps TRBD1 (6 bases). CDR3 size: 15 residues. Germline CDR1 is KGHSH and CDR2 is LQKENI. V lost 3 bases and J 2 bases, leaving 13 bases between the germline ends. CDR3 nucleotides: TGTGCCAGCTCACCGAACACAGGGTCTCAAGAGACCCAGTACTTC. This codes for CASSPNTGSQETQYF.

This clonotype occurred a few times. The genes are TRBV10-2 and TRBJ2-1, with 7 bases aligning to TRBD2. This CDR3 has 15 residues. The V segment lost 4 bases and the J segment 1 base; nucleotides outside the gene matches: 4. Germline values: CDR1 WSHSY, CDR2 SAAADI. CDR3: CASSGASGSYNEQFF. DNA of the CDR3: TGCGCCAGCAGTGGGGCTAGCGGTTCCTACAATGAGCAGTTCTTC.

This clonotype was seen ten or more times. The chain couples TRBV20-1 to TRBJ2-5, with 8 bases that match TRBD1. The trim removed 5 bases at V and 4 bases at J, leaving 6 bases unmatched. Germline V gives CDR1 DFQATT, CDR2 SNEGSKA (reference sequence). The CDR3 loop spans 13 amino acids. DNA for the CDR3: TGCAGTGCTCCCCAGGGGGCAGGAGAGACCCAGTACTTC. This translates into CSAPQGAGETQYF.

The table lists this clonotype with a few counts. The CDR3 DNA reads as TGCGCCAGCAGCCAGGAGCGGGGAAGTCCCTACGAGCAGTACTTC. Residues: CASSQERGSPYEQYF. The V call is TRBV4-1, the J call TRBJ2-7, with 7 bases fitting TRBD2. This CDR3 region has 15 residues. Germline V gene lookup returns CDR1 MGHRA and CDR2 YSYEKL. V dropped 3 bases and J dropped 2; count of bases not matched to a gene: 7.

This clonotype was detected many times. The V and J genes are TRBV9 and TRBJ2-3; D is ambiguous. The V gene's germline CDR1 is SGDLS and CDR2 YYNGEE. The CDR3 length is 14 residues. V shed 0 bases and J shed 4 bases, with 9 bases lying between them. CDR3: CASSVESPPDTQYF. CDR3 DNA sequence: TGTGCCAGCAGCGTAGAAAGTCCTCCAGATACGCAGTATTTT.

The V gene is TRBV3-1, the J gene TRBJ2-3; no clear D. CDR1 and CDR2 from the germline V gene are LGHDT and YNNKEL (reference sequence). The germline V and J ends were trimmed by 1 base and 5 bases, with 7 bases remaining between them. CDR3 length: 13 amino acids. The DNA of the CDR3 is TGTGCCAGCAGCCAAGTATGGAAAGATACGCAGTATTTT. This translates into CASSQVWKDTQYF.

This chain uses TRBV2 with TRBJ1-2, with unresolved D. Germline assignment: CDR1 SNHLY and CDR2 FYNNEI. This CDR3 comprises 12 residues. The germline V and J ends were trimmed by 4 bases and 6 bases, with 9 bases remaining between them. CDR3 coding DNA: TGTGCCAGCAGTGGATATGCCGATGGCTACACCTTC. The encoded protein is CASSGYADGYTF.

This chain connects TRBV5-5 to TRBJ2-7; 14 nucleotides agree with TRBD2. V dropped 3 bases and J dropped 6; count of bases not matched to a gene: 2. The CDR3 length is 14 residues. Looked up from germline, CDR1 is SGHKS and CDR2 is YYEKEE (reference sequence). In nucleotides, the CDR3 is TGTGCCAGCAGCTCGGGACTAGCGGGAGCCGAGCAGTACTTC. It codes for CASSSGLAGAEQYF.

This clonotype has only a few counts. The V call is TRBV20-1, the J call TRBJ2-1, with D possibly TRBD2 on 5 matching bases. The CDR3 is made up of 14 amino acids. Germline CDR1 and CDR2: DFQATT and SNEGSKA (reference sequence). The V end was cut by 1 base, the J end by 5 bases, with 12 bases between. CDR3 residues: CSARAIVRDNEQFF. DNA of the CDR3: TGCAGTGCTAGAGCGATAGTGAGGGACAATGAGCAGTTCTTC.

Only a few counts were recorded for this clonotype. The chain is built from TRBV5-6 and TRBJ2-3; tentative D call: TRBD2 (5 bases). Looked up from germline, CDR1 is SGHDT and CDR2 is YYEEEE. Deletions cut 0 bases from V and 4 bases from J, with 9 bases between. The CDR3 has 14 amino acids. CDR3: CASSLAPSPDTQYF. DNA of the CDR3: TGTGCCAGCAGCTTGGCGCCTAGCCCAGATACGCAGTATTTT.

This clonotype was picked up many times. The chain joins TRBV7-6 to TRBJ2-7; 7 positions agree with TRBD1. The germline CDR1 and CDR2 sequences are SGHVS and FNYEAQ. V lost 1 base to trimming and J lost 0 bases; unmatched junction nucleotides: 6. The CDR3 has 16 residues. The CDR3 spells CASSLVGGQSSYEQYF. DNA of the CDR3: TGTGCCAGCAGCTTAGTTGGGGGACAGAGCTCCTACGAGCAGTACTTC.

This clonotype was counted a few times. This chain uses TRBV10-3 with TRBJ2-1, with 7 bases that match TRBD2. The CDR3 spans 15 residues. The V and J ends lost 7 bases and 8 bases, in that order; junction bases with no gene match: 14. From germline, CDR1 is ENHRY and CDR2 SYGVKD. In DNA, the CDR3 is TGTGCCATCATGGATTCAGAAGCGGGAATCGATGAGCAGTTCTTC. Translation gives CAIMDSEAGIDEQFF.

This clonotype was detected a few times. The chain uses TRBV7-2 and TRBJ2-7; 7 nucleotides match TRBD2. This CDR3 spans 13 amino acids. The germline V gene has CDR1 SGHTA and CDR2 FQGNSA. V gave up 4 bases and J gave up 4 bases; unmatched junction bases: 4. The CDR3 DNA follows: TGTGCCAGCAGCTCAGACGGGGGGTACGAGCAGTACTTC. Its translation: CASSSDGGYEQYF.

In its sample, this clonotype was seen many times. The chain is built from TRBV7-2 and TRBJ2-1; 10 positions match TRBD2. The junction had 5 bases not matched to a gene; V was cut back by 2 bases and J by 10 bases. Germline lookup yields CDR1 SGHTA and CDR2 FQGNSA. There are 14 residues in the CDR3. The CDR3 sequence is CASSLRLAGREQFF. CDR3 bases: TGTGCCAGCAGCTTACGACTAGCGGGCCGGGAGCAGTTCTTC.

The rearrangement uses TRBV7-9 and TRBJ1-1; D unclear. Germline lookup yields CDR1 SEHNR and CDR2 FQNEAQ (reference sequence). V was shortened by 3 bases and J by 11 bases, with 22 bases between the two germline ends. The CDR3 covers 15 residues. CDR3 residues: CASSFVAGVLTKAFF. CDR3 DNA sequence: TGTGCCAGCAGCTTCGTCGCCGGGGTACTGACAAAGGCTTTCTTT.